Below, 14 T cell receptor beta chains from the same sample are listed, as sequenced in a study of Graves' ophthalmopathy and Graves' hyperthyroidism. RNA transcripts served as template for amplifying TCR beta CDR3 sequences. RT-PCR with HTBI primers came first, then second-round multiplex PCR. TCRdb re-analysed the multiplex PCR reads in MiXCR, keeping a single row per CDR3 protein. This sample has about 210,000 distinct CDR3 sequences, with less than 30% found just once. Sequenced input: peripheral blood. All receptors derive from a man aged 45-65 years with Graves' ophthalmopathy.

This chain links TRBV7-6 with TRBJ2-7; 11 bases are shared with TRBD1. The length of the CDR3 is 17 residues. Germline V CDR1 and CDR2: SGHVS, FNYEAQ. Losses at the gene ends were 0 bases for V and 3 bases for J; bases not matched to a gene: 7. The CDR3 nucleotides are TGTGCCAGCAGCTTAGCCTCACCCGGGACAGGGGGCTACGAGCAGTACTTC. Translation: CASSLASPGTGGYEQYF.

With regard to this clonotype: At one end the junction does not follow the germline gene, possibly because of a read error. The V gene is TRBV28, the J gene TRBJ2-7, with D perhaps matching TRBD1 (6 bases). This CDR3 is built from 15 residues. Germline V gene lookup returns CDR1 MDHEN and CDR2 SYDVKM. This CDR3 reads CVSSPRPQGYHEQYF. DNA for the CDR3: TGTGTCAGCAGTCCACGCCCCCAGGGGTACCACGAGCAGTACTTC. Complete variable domain (other parts from reference TRBV28 and TRBJ2-7): DVKVTQSSRYLVKRTGEKVFLECVQDMDHENMFWYRQDPGLGLRLIYFSYDVKMKEKGDIPEGYSVSREKKERFSLILESASTNQTSMYLCVSSPRPQGYHEQYFGPGTRLTVT.

This clonotype was seen ten or more times. V usage is TRBV5-1 and J usage is TRBJ2-7; 7 positions agree with TRBD1. V lost 4 bases to trimming and J lost 2 bases; unmatched junction nucleotides: 6. The CDR3 contains 14 residues. The germline CDR1 and CDR2 sequences are SGHRS and YFSETQ. As DNA, the CDR3 is TGCGCCAGCAGCACCGGGACAGCTACCTACGAGCAGTACTTC. Protein sequence: CASSTGTATYEQYF.

This chain links TRBV6-1 with TRBJ1-1; D uncertain. Germline loops: CDR1 MNHNS, CDR2 SASEGT. The CDR3 is made up of 12 amino acids. The V and J ends lost 2 bases and 6 bases respectively, with 7 bases between them. The CDR3 DNA reads as TGTGCCAGCAGTGAACGGCACTCTGAAGCTTTCTTT. This sequence encodes CASSERHSEAFF.

This clonotype occurred many times. This rearrangement joins TRBV6-1 to TRBJ1-5; TRBD1 aligns across 8 bases. CDR3 size: 16 residues. Looked up from germline, CDR1 is MNHNS and CDR2 is SASEGT. The J segment lost 7 bases and the V segment lost 6 bases, leaving 14 bases of the junction unmatched. In nucleotides, the CDR3 is TGTGCCAGCAGCCAAGGGGCCGACAGGGGCGGACAGCCCCAGCATTTT. It is translated as CASSQGADRGGQPQHF.

This clonotype was seen only once. The chain uses TRBV4-3 and TRBJ2-7, with 9 bases aligning to TRBD2. This CDR3 is 17 amino acids long. Per germline, CDR1 LGHNA and CDR2 YSLEER. Germline trimming cut 1 base from V and 3 bases from J; bases unmatched to any gene: 10. CDR3 in amino acids: CASSQGAGTSTYYEQYF. CDR3 in DNA: TGCGCCAGCAGCCAAGGAGCAGGGACTAGCACTTACTACGAGCAGTACTTC.

The chain links TRBV28 to TRBJ1-5; 8 bases fit TRBD1. This CDR3 region has 20 residues. V shed 1 base, J shed 6 bases, and the junction held 20 bases outside the gene matches. Germline loops: CDR1 MDHEN, CDR2 SYDVKM. For the CDR3, the DNA is TGTGCCAGCAGTTTATTTACTTTAAGCGGGCAGGGGGCAGTAGGTCAGCCCCAGCATTTT. This gives the protein CASSLFTLSGQGAVGQPQHF.

V is TRBV5-5 and J is TRBJ2-2; D uncertain. The CDR3 consists of 15 residues. Per germline, CDR1 SGHKS and CDR2 YYEKEE (reference sequence). Trimming removed 4 bases from V and 4 bases from J, with 14 bases in between. The CDR3 region has the DNA TGTGCCAGCAGCAGTCTGAACGGTATCACCGGGGAGCTGTTTTTT. Amino acids: CASSSLNGITGELFF.

The table lists this clonotype with many counts. The rearrangement uses TRBV6-1 and TRBJ1-6, with unresolved D. Trimming removed 6 bases from V and 7 bases from J, with 16 bases in between. This CDR3 spans 15 amino acids. Per the germline V gene, CDR1 is MNHNS and CDR2 is SASEGT. This CDR3 reads CASSRAGRGNSPLHF. CDR3 DNA: TGTGCCAGCAGCCGGGCGGGTCGGGGAAATTCACCCCTCCACTTT.

This clonotype was seen ten or more times. This sequence joins TRBV27 and TRBJ2-2; tentative D call: TRBD2 (6 bases). CDR3 length: 15 residues. Between the trimmed V and J ends, which lost 7 bases and 8 bases, there was a span of 20 bases. CDR1 and CDR2 (germline): MNHEY, SMNVEV (reference sequence). CDR3 coding DNA: TGTGCCAGCAAGGAGGGAGCCACCTCGGGTGGGGAGCTGTTTTTT. Protein: CASKEGATSGGELFF.

The table lists this clonotype with a count of one. The V gene is TRBV7-8, the J gene TRBJ2-2; D is possibly TRBD1 (5 bases). Germline CDR1 is SGHVS and CDR2 is FQNEAQ. Trimming took off 2 bases at V and 2 bases at J, with 12 bases between the two ends. The CDR3 totals 16 residues. CDR3 sequence: CASSLMSQGNTGELFF. In DNA form, the CDR3 reads TGTGCCAGCAGCTTAATGTCCCAGGGCAACACCGGGGAGCTGTTTTTT.

This clonotype was recorded at least ten times. The chain has TRBV27 and TRBJ1-2; 10 nucleotides line up with TRBD1. The CDR3 runs 14 residues. The germline V gene encodes CDR1 MNHEY and CDR2 SMNVEV (reference sequence). The V segment lost 3 bases and the J segment 8 bases; nucleotides outside the gene matches: 6. CDR3 sequence: CASSFFGQGDGYTF. The CDR3 nucleotides are TGTGCCAGCAGTTTTTTTGGACAGGGGGACGGCTACACCTTC.

This clonotype was seen ten or more times. This rearrangement joins TRBV9 to TRBJ2-2, with TRBD2 as a possible D gene (6 bases). V lost 3 bases and J lost 3, with 21 bases in between. CDR1 is SGDLS, CDR2 YYNGEE, per germline. The CDR3 loop spans 18 amino acids. The DNA of the CDR3 is TGTGCCAGCAGCGCCCGAGCATTGGGGGAGGAATACACCGGGGAGCTGTTTTTT. Its translation: CASSARALGEEYTGELFF.

This rearrangement joins TRBV20-1 to TRBJ2-2; 8 bases align to TRBD2. V was clipped by 1 base and J by 5 bases; unmatched bases: 6. The CDR3 sequence is 15 residues long. Germline CDR1 DFQATT, CDR2 SNEGSKA (reference sequence). CDR3 region: CSARALAGGTGELFF. CDR3 sequence (DNA): TGCAGTGCTAGAGCCCTGGCGGGAGGTACCGGGGAGCTGTTTTTT.